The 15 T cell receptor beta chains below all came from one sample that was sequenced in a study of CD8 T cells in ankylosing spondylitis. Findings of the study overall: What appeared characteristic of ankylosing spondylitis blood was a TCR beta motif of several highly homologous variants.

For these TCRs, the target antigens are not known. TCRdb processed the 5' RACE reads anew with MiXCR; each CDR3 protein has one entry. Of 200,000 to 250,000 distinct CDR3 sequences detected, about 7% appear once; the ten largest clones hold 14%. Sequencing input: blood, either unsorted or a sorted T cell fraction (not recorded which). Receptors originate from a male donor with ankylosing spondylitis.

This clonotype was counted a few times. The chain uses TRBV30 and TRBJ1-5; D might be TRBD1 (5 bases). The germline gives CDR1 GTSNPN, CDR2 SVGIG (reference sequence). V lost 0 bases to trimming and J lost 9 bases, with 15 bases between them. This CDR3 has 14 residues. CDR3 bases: TGTGCCTGGAGTGTACTGGGACGAGGCTCGCCCCAGCATTTT. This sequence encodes CAWSVLGRGSPQHF.

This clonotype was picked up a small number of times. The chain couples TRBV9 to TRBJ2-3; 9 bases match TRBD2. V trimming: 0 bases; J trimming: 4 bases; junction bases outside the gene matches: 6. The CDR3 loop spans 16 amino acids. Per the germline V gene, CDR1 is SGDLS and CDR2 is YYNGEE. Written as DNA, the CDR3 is TGTGCCAGCAGCGTAGCTTCGGCGGGGGGGCCAGATACGCAGTATTTT. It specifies CASSVASAGGPDTQYF. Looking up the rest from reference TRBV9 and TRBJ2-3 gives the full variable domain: DSGVTQTPKHLITATGQRVTLRCSPRSGDLSVYWYQQSLDQGLQFLIQYYNGEERAKGNILERFSAQQFPDLHSELNLSSLELGDSALYFCASSVASAGGPDTQYFGPGTRLTVL.

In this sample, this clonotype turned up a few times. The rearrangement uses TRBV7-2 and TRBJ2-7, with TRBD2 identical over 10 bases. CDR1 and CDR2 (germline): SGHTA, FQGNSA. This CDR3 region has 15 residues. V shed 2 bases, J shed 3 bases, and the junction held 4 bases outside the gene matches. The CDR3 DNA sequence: TGTGCCAGCAGCTTAATCGGGACTAGCGTCTACGAGCAGTACTTC. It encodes CASSLIGTSVYEQYF.

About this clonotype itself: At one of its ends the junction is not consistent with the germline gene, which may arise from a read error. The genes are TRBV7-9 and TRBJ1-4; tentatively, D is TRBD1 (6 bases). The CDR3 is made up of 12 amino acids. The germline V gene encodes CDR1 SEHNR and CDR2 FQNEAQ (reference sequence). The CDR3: CASTLGGEKLFF. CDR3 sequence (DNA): TGTGCCAGCACCTTAGGGGGAGAAAAACTGTTTTTT.

This CDR3 is CASSLTTPRDRGRRRSQQFF. The CDR3 DNA is TGTGCCAGCAGCTTAACTACCCCCCGGGACAGGGGGCGGAGGAGGAGTCAGCAGTTCTTC. This rearrangement joins TRBV7-3 to TRBJ2-1; 12 bases match TRBD1. Trimming at V came to 0 bases and at J to 11 bases, leaving 20 bases not matched to a gene. Germline V gene lookup returns CDR1 SGHTA and CDR2 FQGTGA. There are 20 residues in the CDR3. The full variable domain, completed using reference TRBV7-3 and TRBJ2-1, is GAGVSQTPSNKVTEKGKYVELRCDPISGHTALYWYRQSLGQGPEFLIYFQGTGAADDSGLPNDRFFAVRPEGSVSTLKIQRTERGDSAVYLCASSLTTPRDRGRRRSQQFFGPGTRLTVL.

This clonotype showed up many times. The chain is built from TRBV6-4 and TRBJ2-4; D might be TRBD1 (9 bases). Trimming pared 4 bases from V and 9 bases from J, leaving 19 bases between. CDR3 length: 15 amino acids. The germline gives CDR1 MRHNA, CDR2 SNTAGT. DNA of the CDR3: TGTGCCAGCAGTGCTTCGGCGGGGGGACAGGGCATTCAGTACTTC. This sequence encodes CASSASAGGQGIQYF.

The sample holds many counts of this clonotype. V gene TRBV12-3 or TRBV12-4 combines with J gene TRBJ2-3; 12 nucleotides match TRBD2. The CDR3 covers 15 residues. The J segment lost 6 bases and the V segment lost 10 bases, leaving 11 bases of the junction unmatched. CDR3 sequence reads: CATRLAGEPADTQYF. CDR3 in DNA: TGTGCCACCAGACTAGCGGGGGAACCAGCGGATACGCAGTATTTT.

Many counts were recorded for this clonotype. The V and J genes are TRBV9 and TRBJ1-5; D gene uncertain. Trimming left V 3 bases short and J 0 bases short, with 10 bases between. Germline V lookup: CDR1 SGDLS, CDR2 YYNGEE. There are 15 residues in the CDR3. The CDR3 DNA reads TGTGCCAGCAGCGCCTCGCCGGATAGCAATCAGCCCCAGCATTTT. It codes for CASSASPDSNQPQHF.

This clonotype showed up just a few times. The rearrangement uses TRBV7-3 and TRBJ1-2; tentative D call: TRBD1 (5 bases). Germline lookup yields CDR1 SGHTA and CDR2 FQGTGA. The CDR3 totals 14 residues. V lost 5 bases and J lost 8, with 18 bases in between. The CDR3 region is CASSPGPTAGGYTF. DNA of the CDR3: TGTGCCAGCAGCCCGGGACCGACGGCCGGAGGCTACACCTTC.

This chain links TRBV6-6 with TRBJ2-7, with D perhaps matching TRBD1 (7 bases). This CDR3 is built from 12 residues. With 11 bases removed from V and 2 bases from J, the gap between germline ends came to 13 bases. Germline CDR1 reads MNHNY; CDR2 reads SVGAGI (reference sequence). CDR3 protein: CAGGTVAYEQYF. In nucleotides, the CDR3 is TGTGCCGGAGGGACAGTCGCCTACGAGCAGTACTTC.

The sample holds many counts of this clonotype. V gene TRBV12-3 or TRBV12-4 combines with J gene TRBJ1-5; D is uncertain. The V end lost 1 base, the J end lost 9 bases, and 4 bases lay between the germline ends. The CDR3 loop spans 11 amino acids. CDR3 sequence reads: CASSLDGPQHF. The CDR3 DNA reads TGTGCCAGCAGTTTAGACGGGCCCCAGCATTTT.

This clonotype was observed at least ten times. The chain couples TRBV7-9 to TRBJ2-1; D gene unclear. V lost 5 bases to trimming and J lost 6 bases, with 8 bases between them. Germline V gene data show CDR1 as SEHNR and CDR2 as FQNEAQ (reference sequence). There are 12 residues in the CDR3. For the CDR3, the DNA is TGTGCCAGCAGCGTGCACAGCAATGAGCAGTTCTTC. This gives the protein CASSVHSNEQFF. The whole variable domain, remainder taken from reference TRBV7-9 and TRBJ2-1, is DTGVSQNPRHKITKRGQNVTFRCDPISEHNRLYWYRQTLGQGPEFLTYFQNEAQLEKSRLLSDRFSAERPKGSFSTLEIQRTEQGDSAMYLCASSVHSNEQFFGPGTRLTVL.

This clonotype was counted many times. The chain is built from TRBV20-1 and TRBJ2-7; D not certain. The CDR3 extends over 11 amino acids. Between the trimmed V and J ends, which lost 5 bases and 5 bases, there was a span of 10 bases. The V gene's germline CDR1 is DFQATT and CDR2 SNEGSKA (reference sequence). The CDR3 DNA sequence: TGCAGTGCTTACCCGAACCACGAGCAGTACTTC. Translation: CSAYPNHEQYF.

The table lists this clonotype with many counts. In DNA form, the CDR3 reads TGTGCCACCAGTGATCCCCCCCAGCGGGAGAGCTACAATGAGCAGTTCTTC. Amino acid sequence: CATSDPPQRESYNEQFF. The chain has TRBV24-1 and TRBJ2-1; the match to TRBD2 covers 8 bases. After removal of 3 bases from V and 3 bases from J, the junction contained 9 bases not matched to a gene. CDR3 length equals 17 residues. Looked up from germline, CDR1 is KGHDR and CDR2 is SFDVKD.

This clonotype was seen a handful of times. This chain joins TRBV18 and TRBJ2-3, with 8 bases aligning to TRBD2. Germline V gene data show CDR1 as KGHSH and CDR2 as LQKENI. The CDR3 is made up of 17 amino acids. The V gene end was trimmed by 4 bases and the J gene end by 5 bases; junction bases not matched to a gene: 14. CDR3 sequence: CASSQAVRGAGIDTQYF. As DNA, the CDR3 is TGTGCCAGCTCACAGGCGGTGCGGGGGGCCGGAATAGATACGCAGTATTTT.